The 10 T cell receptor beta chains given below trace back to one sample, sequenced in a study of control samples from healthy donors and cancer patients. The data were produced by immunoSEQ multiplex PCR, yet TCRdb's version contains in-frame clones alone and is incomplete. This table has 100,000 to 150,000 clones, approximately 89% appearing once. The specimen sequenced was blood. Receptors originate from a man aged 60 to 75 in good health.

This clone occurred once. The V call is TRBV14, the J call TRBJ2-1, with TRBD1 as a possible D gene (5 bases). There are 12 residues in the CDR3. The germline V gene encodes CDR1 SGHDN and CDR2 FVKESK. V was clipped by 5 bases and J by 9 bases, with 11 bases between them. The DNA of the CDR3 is TGTGCCAGCAGCTCGCGGACATTTGAGCAGTTCTTC. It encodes CASSSRTFEQFF.

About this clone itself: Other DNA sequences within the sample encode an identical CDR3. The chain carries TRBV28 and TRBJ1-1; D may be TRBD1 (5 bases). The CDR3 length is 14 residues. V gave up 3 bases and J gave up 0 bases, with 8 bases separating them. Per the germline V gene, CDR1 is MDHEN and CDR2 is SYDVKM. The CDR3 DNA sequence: TGTGCCAGCAGTTTTCGGGGGTTGAACACTGAAGCTTTCTTT. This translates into CASSFRGLNTEAFF.

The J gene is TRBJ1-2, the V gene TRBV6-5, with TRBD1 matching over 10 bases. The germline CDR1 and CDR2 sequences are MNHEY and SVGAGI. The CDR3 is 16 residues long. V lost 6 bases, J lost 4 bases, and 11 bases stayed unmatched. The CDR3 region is CASRYLSGTGAYGYTF. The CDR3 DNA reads TGTGCCAGCAGGTACCTATCCGGGACAGGGGCCTATGGCTACACCTTC.

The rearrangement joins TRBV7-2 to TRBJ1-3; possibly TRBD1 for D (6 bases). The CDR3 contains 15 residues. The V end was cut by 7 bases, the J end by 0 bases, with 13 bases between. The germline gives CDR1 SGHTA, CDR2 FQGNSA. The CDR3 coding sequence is TGTGCCAGCACCGGGGGCGGAAGCTCTGGAAACACCATATATTTT. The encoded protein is CASTGGGSSGNTIYF.

CDR3 loop: CASSIDTSGARPQQYF. Here the CDR3 DNA reads TGTGCCAGTAGTATAGATACCAGCGGCGCCCGGCCGCAGCAGTACTTC. The rearrangement uses TRBV19 and TRBJ2-7; D may be TRBD2 (5 bases). Germline V gives CDR1 LNHDA, CDR2 SQIVND (reference sequence). This CDR3 has 16 residues. V was cut by 0 bases and J by 8 bases, with 20 bases left in between.

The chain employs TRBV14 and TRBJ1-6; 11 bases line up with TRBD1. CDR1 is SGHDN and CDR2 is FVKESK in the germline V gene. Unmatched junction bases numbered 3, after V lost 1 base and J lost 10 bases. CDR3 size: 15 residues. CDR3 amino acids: CASSQAGTGGSPLHF. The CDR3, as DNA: TGTGCCAGCAGCCAAGCTGGGACAGGGGGGTCACCCCTCCACTTT.

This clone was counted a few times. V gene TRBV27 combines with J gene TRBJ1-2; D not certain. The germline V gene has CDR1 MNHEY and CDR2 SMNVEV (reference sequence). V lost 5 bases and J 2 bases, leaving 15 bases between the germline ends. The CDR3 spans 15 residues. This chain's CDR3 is CASSAAPLKNYGYTF. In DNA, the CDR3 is TGTGCCAGCAGTGCTGCCCCCTTAAAAAACTATGGCTACACCTTC.

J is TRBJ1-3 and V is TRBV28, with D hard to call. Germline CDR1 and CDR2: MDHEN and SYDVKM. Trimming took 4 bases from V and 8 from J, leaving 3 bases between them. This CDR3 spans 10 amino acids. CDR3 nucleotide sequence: TGTGCCAGCAGTTCTGACACCATATATTTT. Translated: CASSSDTIYF.

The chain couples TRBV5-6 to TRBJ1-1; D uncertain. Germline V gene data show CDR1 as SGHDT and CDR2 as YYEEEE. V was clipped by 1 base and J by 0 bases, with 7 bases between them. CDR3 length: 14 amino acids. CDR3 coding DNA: TGTGCCAGCAGCTTGCTGGGGATGAACACTGAAGCTTTCTTT. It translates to CASSLLGMNTEAFF.

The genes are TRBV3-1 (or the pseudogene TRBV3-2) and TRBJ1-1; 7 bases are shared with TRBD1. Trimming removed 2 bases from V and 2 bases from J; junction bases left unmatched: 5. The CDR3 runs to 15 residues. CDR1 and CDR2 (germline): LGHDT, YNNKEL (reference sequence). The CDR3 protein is CASSQTGTANTEAFF. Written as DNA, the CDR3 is TGTGCCAGCAGCCAAACCGGGACAGCCAACACTGAAGCTTTCTTT.